Detailed here is one T cell receptor (beta chain). Its antigen remains unidentified. The record originates from a study of T-cell memory formation after mild COVID-19. Study background: TCR clusters were mostly confined to one donor each. Study results and limitations: From day 15 to 85, contracting clones were balanced between CD4 and CD8, whereas later expanders leaned toward CD4+. Pre-infection memory carried some responding clones, suggesting that cross-reactive memory joined.

The CDR3 length is 14 residues. Germline V lookup: CDR1 DFQATT, CDR2 SNEGSKA (reference sequence). Trimming pared 0 bases from V and 4 bases from J, leaving 12 bases between. 5'RACE, which relied on constant-segment primers, yielded TCR alpha and TCR beta cDNA libraries carrying sample barcodes and UMIs. TCRdb used MiXCR to reprocess the 5' RACE reads, holding one entry per CDR3 protein. Of fewer than 350,000 distinct CDR3 sequences in the sample, more than 15% were seen once. The sequenced sample was PBMCs or a T cell subset sorted from them (not recorded which). This clonotype was sampled from a man between 18 and 29 years old who had mild COVID-19 (a few samples of this study predate the infection). Cell type and time point are not known. The rearrangement links TRBV20-1 to TRBJ1-2, with D tentatively TRBD1 (5 bases). As DNA, the CDR3 is TGCAGTGCTAGAGATGACCGGGGGGTCTATGGCTACACCTTC. This codes for CSARDDRGVYGYTF.